This T cell receptor beta chain appears in the sequencing data of a study of identical twins. The germline gives CDR1 SEHNR, CDR2 FQNEAQ (reference sequence). The CDR3 runs 14 residues. A single record per CDR3 protein comes from TCRdb applying MiXCR to the 5' RACE reads. The sample lists roughly 1.6 million distinct CDR3 sequences, 25% to 35% seen once, with 0.25% to 0.3% in the top ten. Many counts were recorded for this clonotype. The sequence came from a newborn girl in good health. The sequenced material came from cord blood. J is TRBJ2-5 and V is TRBV7-9, with D unresolved. The DNA end favors TRBJ2-7, so the J call may be wrong. The CDR3 here is CASSLATVTYEQYF. The CDR3 DNA reads TGTGCCAGCAGCTTAGCGACTGTTACCTACGAGCAGTACTTC.